This T cell receptor beta chain originates from a study of T cell responses to AZD1222 COVID-19 vaccine (dated by TCRdb to the early 2020s). General notes on the study: A total of approximately 230 trial participants underwent TCR sequencing, of whom around 200 received two doses of AZD1222 and around 26 received two doses of the MenACWY control vaccine. Trial participants were enrolled by age into 18-55, 56-69 and 70-plus year subgroups, with about 150, 28 and 57 TCR-sequenced participants respectively. Here is what the overall study found, with its caveats: The vaccine-associated CD4 TCRs covered the entire spike protein, and the dominant responses fell in regions 160-218 and 743-854. Conclusions about previously exposed vaccinees are limited because only a handful of AZD1222 recipients were SARS-CoV-2 seropositive at baseline. Because no day 14 peak-response samples were available, repertoires were characterized only after the peak T cell response. Nearly half of unique spike-specific TCRs reportedly recognized epitopes outside regions mutated in the B.1.351 and B.1.1.7 variants. In the small 56-69-year group, the increase in depth fell short of significance, most likely because of low power. Participants were mostly white British, with more females than males. The authors suggested clonal diversity may have been underestimated. Spike-specific TCR breadth and depth rose significantly after two AZD1222 doses compared with day 0 and with MenACWY recipients.

The CDR3 regions of human TCRbeta chains were subjected to immunosequencing. The study's own analysis went as follows. Repertoire TCRs were matched against a reference library of SARS-CoV-2-specific TCRs generated with the MIRA antigen-specificity platform. Breadth meant the fraction of unique TCRs that were SARS-CoV-2-associated, whereas depth meant the fraction of total T cells that were SARS-CoV-2-associated. Using the MIRA data, every spike-specific TCR was mapped to the spike region that the TCR reacted to and assigned to either a CD4 or a CD8 class. Log10-transformed breadth and depth values were compared by one-way ANOVA with Sidak's multiple comparisons tests. As stored in TCRdb, this immuneACCESS dataset retains in-frame rearrangements with V and J assigned. A fraction of the clones does not appear; measured against another copy, unresolved V genes explain less than half of the discrepancy, and the remainder lacks a known reason. From that table come the V and J calls and clone size; the DNA was used to work out D and trimming. The sample table holds nearly 110,000 clones, of which 85% to 95% were seen once. The ten biggest clones cover 5.5% to 7% of the sample.

Points on this clone: The clone's antigen remains unknown. Per-base qualities were not stored, and no clone one base away is much larger.

The time point tag for this specimen amounts to: about 28 days (+/-7) after the second vaccine dose. AZD1222 recipients given second doses at about 4 weeks or at about 12 weeks were pooled, since spike-specific TCR depth and breadth were not found to differ between the two schedules. The vaccinee samples were drawn from two UK trials, COV001 and COV002, one of which was a single-blind randomized controlled phase 2/3 trial testing AZD1222 (ChAdOx1 nCoV-19) in healthy adults. For TCRbeta chain sequencing, PBMC samples from trial participants were taken at day 0 and at day 28 after the second dose. The CDR3, from cysteine to phenylalanine, totals 15 residues. This entry keeps only the CDR3 DNA: 45 bases, framed from base 1. Unmatched junction bases come to 4, with V trimmed by 4 bases and J by 3 bases. As encoded in the germline V gene, CDR1 is MNHEY while CDR2 is SVGAGI.

This TCR was recovered from an adult who received the AZD1222 COVID-19 vaccine. The sample in question was peripheral blood, obtained 28 days after the second AZD1222 dose. The V and J segments used are TRBV6-5 and TRBJ2-7; 12 bases in the junction line up with TRBD2. The CDR3 sequence is CASSSGLAGYYEQYF. In nucleotide form, the sequence is TGTGCCAGCAGTTCCGGACTAGCGGGGTACTACGAGCAGTACTTC.